Shown below are 21 T cell receptor beta chains from a single sample sequenced in a study of T cells expressing NK-cell markers. From its re-call of the 5' RACE reads, TCRdb lists each CDR3 protein once, without DNA. This sample's table has 550,000 to 600,000 distinct CDR3 sequences. Sequencing used blood T cells: a sorted CD56 or NKG2C T cell subset, CD4+ or CD8+ T cells, or bulk PBMC T cells (not recorded which). These receptors were taken from a man between 18 and 35 years old in good health.

The chain employs TRBV7-9 and TRBJ1-2; the TRBD1 assignment by TCRdb is unverifiable without DNA. The CDR3 sequence is 15 residues long. Germline CDR1 is SEHNR and CDR2 is FQNEAQ (reference sequence). The CDR3 protein is CASSSWAGDTYGYTF.

The CDR3 here is CASSSPGRRYEQYF. The chain employs TRBV19 and TRBJ2-7; no DNA is available, so the TRBD1 call from TCRdb remains unchecked. The CDR3 runs 14 residues. In germline, CDR1 is LNHDA, CDR2 SQIVND (reference sequence).

This sequence joins TRBV24-1 and TRBJ2-3; TCRdb's assignment of TRBD1 cannot be checked, as there is no DNA. The CDR3 is made up of 16 amino acids. The germline V gene encodes CDR1 KGHDR and CDR2 SFDVKD. CDR3 sequence reads: CATSDSLWTDTDTQYF.

The rearrangement joins TRBV29-1 to TRBJ2-1; TCRdb gives TRBD2 as the D gene, but with no DNA this cannot be confirmed. The germline gives CDR1 SQVTM, CDR2 ANQGSEA. The CDR3 sequence is 13 residues long. CDR3 amino acids: CSVGAEAYNEQFF.

V usage is TRBV3-1 and J usage is TRBJ2-3; TCRdb indicates TRBD1, and absent DNA this call remains unverified. This CDR3 has 13 residues. Germline-derived CDR1 and CDR2 are LGHDT and YNNKEL (reference sequence). This CDR3 reads CASSTEGPDTQYF.

The CDR3 region is CASSFGRGDYGYTF. The chain recombines TRBV12-3 or TRBV12-4 with TRBJ1-2; TCRdb names TRBD1, which stays unverified in the absence of DNA. This CDR3 comprises 14 residues.

The chain recombines TRBV19 with TRBJ2-3; TCRdb's D call of TRBD1 is untestable without DNA. Germline CDR1 is LNHDA and CDR2 is SQIVND (reference sequence). The CDR3 sequence is 15 residues long. The CDR3 sequence is CASTLTGGRGDTQYF.

The chain is built from TRBV7-2 and TRBJ2-1; TCRdb picks TRBD2, but there is no DNA to check that call. Germline V gives CDR1 SGHTA, CDR2 FQGNSA. The CDR3 is made up of 14 amino acids. CDR3 sequence: CASSEGLAGERQFF.

The chain links TRBV20-1 to TRBJ2-3. The CDR3 loop spans 14 amino acids. Germline V CDR1 and CDR2: DFQATT, SNEGSKA (reference sequence). The CDR3 region is CSAESGPSTDTQYF.

The V gene is TRBV5-4, the J gene TRBJ2-1; TCRdb picks TRBD1, but there is no DNA to check that call. The germline V gene encodes CDR1 SGHNT and CDR2 YYREEE (reference sequence). This CDR3 contains 15 residues. This CDR3 is CASSSQTGQVDEQFF.

This chain links TRBV5-5 with TRBJ2-5; as DNA is missing, the TRBD2 call by TCRdb cannot be tested. Germline V CDR1 and CDR2: SGHKS, YYEKEE (reference sequence). CDR3 length: 15 amino acids. This CDR3 reads CASSTVAGGPGTQYF.

The genes are TRBV10-3 and TRBJ2-7; without DNA, the TCRdb call of TRBD1 cannot be checked. Germline CDR1 ENHRY, CDR2 SYGVKD. This CDR3 comprises 11 residues. This CDR3 reads CAIDRPGEQYF.

The chain couples TRBV7-2 to TRBJ2-1; TCRdb designates TRBD2, a call that cannot be tested without DNA. The CDR3 totals 15 residues. Germline-derived CDR1 and CDR2 are SGHTA and FQGNSA. The CDR3 loop is CASSSREGAGGYKFF.

This rearrangement joins TRBV30 to TRBJ2-6; there is no DNA to check the TCRdb D call of TRBD1. This CDR3 spans 15 amino acids. CDR1 is GTSNPN and CDR2 is SVGIG in the germline V gene (reference sequence). The chain's CDR3 is CAWSPGLGGANVLTF.

V is TRBV20-1 and J is TRBJ1-5; TCRdb selects TRBD1, and the lack of DNA leaves this call unchecked. CDR3 length: 15 residues. Germline lookup yields CDR1 DFQATT and CDR2 SNEGSKA (reference sequence). The CDR3 here is CSARDQGGRSQPQHF.

The genes are TRBV12-3 or TRBV12-4 and TRBJ2-7; TCRdb lists TRBD2, though no DNA is available to test this call. The CDR3 runs to 17 residues. CDR3 loop: CASSLTFGAGSSYEQYF.

V and J are TRBV4-2 and TRBJ1-1; as DNA is missing, the TRBD1 call by TCRdb cannot be tested. The CDR3 sequence is 17 residues long. Per the germline V gene, CDR1 is LGHNA and CDR2 is YNFKEQ. The CDR3 region is CASSSPGRGRRDTEAFF.

The chain is built from TRBV5-6 and TRBJ2-1; TCRdb's assignment of TRBD1 cannot be checked, as there is no DNA. CDR1 and CDR2 from the germline V gene are SGHDT and YYEEEE. The CDR3 contains 15 residues. This CDR3 is CASSYPGFDDNEQFF.

The chain joins TRBV7-9 to TRBJ2-1; TCRdb returns TRBD2, unconfirmable since there is no DNA. The CDR3 length is 15 residues. Germline lookup yields CDR1 SEHNR and CDR2 FQNEAQ (reference sequence). CDR3 amino acids: CASSSVAGLGVEQFF.

CDR3 loop: CASSFRPQGAGTGELFF. The chain is built from TRBV11-2 and TRBJ2-2; without DNA, the TCRdb call of TRBD1 cannot be checked. The CDR3 loop spans 17 amino acids. CDR1 is SGHAT and CDR2 is FQNNGV in the germline V gene.

The rearrangement uses TRBV9 and TRBJ1-1; TCRdb lists TRBD1, though no DNA is available to test this call. The CDR3 sequence is 14 residues long. Germline V gene lookup returns CDR1 SGDLS and CDR2 YYNGEE. The CDR3 here is CASRPMGEGTEAFF. The variable domain in full, with the rest retrieved from reference TRBV9 and TRBJ1-1, is DSGVTQTPKHLITATGQRVTLRCSPRSGDLSVYWYQQSLDQGLQFLIQYYNGEERAKGNILERFSAQQFPDLHSELNLSSLELGDSALYFCASRPMGEGTEAFFGQGTRLTVV.